The rows below give T cell receptor beta chains drawn from one sample of a study of chemoradiotherapy in HPV16-positive cancers. TCRdb's copy holds only in-frame clones and misses some; the assay was immunoSEQ multiplex PCR. The sample contains about 12,000 clones, more than 70% of which appear only once. Sample acquisition took place from a patient who underwent chemoradiotherapy. Every receptor here comes from a human donor with HPV-associated anogenital cancer. The CDR3 runs from the conserved cysteine through the conserved F or W. D genes are given only for firm matches. Clone size is stated in some rows and not others, as once, few, many or a class when expanded.

j_call,clone_size,d_call,v_call,cdr3_nt,cdr3_aa
TRBJ2-7,.,TRBD2,TRBV6-4,TGTGCCAGCAGCAAGGGACTAGCGGGAGACGAGCAGTACTTC,CASSKGLAGDEQYF
TRBJ2-7,.,TRBD2,TRBV11-2,TGTGCCGCCGGGGGGAGTCTGGGCGAGCAGTACTTC,CAAGGSLGEQYF
TRBJ2-3,.,.,TRBV7-2,TGTGCCAGCAGCTTGGGGGGGCAGGCAGATACGCAGTATTTT,CASSLGGQADTQYF
TRBJ1-1,.,.,TRBV19,TGTGCCAGTAGTATAGATAGAGGGATGAACACTGAAGCTTTCTTT,CASSIDRGMNTEAFF
TRBJ1-5,.,TRBD1,TRBV19,TGTGCCAGTAGTTTTAGAATGACAGGGAATAATCAGCCCCAGCATTTT,CASSFRMTGNNQPQHF
TRBJ1-1,.,.,TRBV6-5,TGTGCCAGCAGTCAGGGGCCCCCCGGGGCTTTCTTT,CASSQGPPGAFF
TRBJ1-2,.,.,TRBV29-1,TGCAGCGTTGTTGGGGGCCGGGGCTACACCTTC,CSVVGGRGYTF
TRBJ1-6,few,.,TRBV27,TGTGCCAGCAGTAGGGTTTGGAATTCACCCCTCCACTTT,CASSRVWNSPLHF
TRBJ2-1,.,.,TRBV10-3,TGTGCCATCAGTGAGTCGACGGGCGGTGTAAGCTCCTACAATGAGCAGTTCTTC,CAISESTGGVSSYNEQFF
TRBJ2-2,.,.,TRBV6-1,TGTGCCAGCAGTGCGGACAGAACCTTCACCGGGGAGCTGTTTTTT,CASSADRTFTGELFF
TRBJ2-1,.,.,TRBV19,TGTGCCAGTAGTATAGATATTTCCCGGGGGAGCTCCTACAATGAGCAGTTCTTC,CASSIDISRGSSYNEQFF
TRBJ1-6,.,TRBD1,TRBV5-1,TGCGCCAGCAGCTTGGGACAGGGGGAACCCCTCCACTTT,CASSLGQGEPLHF
TRBJ1-2,.,.,TRBV5-6,TGTGCCAGCAGCTTGGGACAGCCGCCGGTGAGCTACACCTTC,CASSLGQPPVSYTF
TRBJ1-2,.,.,TRBV6-1,TGTGCCAGCAGTGAAGTAATCCCCAGTTTATCAAGGGGATATGGCTACACCTTC,CASSEVIPSLSRGYGYTF
TRBJ2-2,.,.,TRBV14,TGTGCCAGCAGCCAGCGGGCCAACACCGGGGAGCTGTTTTTT,CASSQRANTGELFF
TRBJ1-5,.,.,TRBV5-8,TGTGCCAGCAGCTTGTTTAGCAATCAGCCCCAGCATTTT,CASSLFSNQPQHF
TRBJ2-5,.,TRBD1,TRBV4-3,TGCGCCAGCAGCCAAGATCTGGGGGAACAGGGGGCAGGGGAGACCCAGTACTTC,CASSQDLGEQGAGETQYF
TRBJ2-7,.,TRBD1,TRBV5-1,TGCGCCAGCAGCTCGACAGGGCACGAGCAGTACTTC,CASSSTGHEQYF
TRBJ1-1,.,TRBD1,TRBV5-4,TGTGCCAGCAGCTTGGCCCGGGTACAGGGGTCGGCTTTCTTT,CASSLARVQGSAFF